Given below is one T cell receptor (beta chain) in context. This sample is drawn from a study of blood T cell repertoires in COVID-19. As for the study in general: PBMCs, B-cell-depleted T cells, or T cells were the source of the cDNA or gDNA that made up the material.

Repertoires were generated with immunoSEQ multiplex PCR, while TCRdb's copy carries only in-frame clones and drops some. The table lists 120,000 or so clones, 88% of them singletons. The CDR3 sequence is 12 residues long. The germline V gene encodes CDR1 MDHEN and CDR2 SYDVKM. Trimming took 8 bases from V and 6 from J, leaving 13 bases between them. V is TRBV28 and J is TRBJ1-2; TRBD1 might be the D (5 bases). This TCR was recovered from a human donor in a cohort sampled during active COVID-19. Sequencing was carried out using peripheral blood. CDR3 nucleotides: TGTGCCAGCTCCAGGGTCATGGATGGCTACACCTTC. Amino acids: CASSRVMDGYTF.